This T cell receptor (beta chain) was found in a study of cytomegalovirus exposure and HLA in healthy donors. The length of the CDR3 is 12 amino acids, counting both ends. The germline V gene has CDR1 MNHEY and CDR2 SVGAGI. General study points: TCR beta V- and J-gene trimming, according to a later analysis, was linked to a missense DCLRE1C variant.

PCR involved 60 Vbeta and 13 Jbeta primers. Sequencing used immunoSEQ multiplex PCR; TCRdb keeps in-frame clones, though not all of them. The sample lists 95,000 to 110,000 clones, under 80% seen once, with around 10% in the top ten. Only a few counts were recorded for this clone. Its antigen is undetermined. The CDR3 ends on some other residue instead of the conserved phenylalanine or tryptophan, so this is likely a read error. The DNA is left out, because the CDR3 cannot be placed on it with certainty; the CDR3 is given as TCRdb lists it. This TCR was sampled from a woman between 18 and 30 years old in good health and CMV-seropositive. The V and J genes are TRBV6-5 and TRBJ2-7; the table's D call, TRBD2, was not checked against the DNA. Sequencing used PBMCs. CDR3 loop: CASGEAVSEMVL.